Below are 3 T cell receptor beta chains sequenced from a single sample in a study of cytomegalovirus exposure and HLA in healthy donors. TCRdb's table, derived via immunoSEQ multiplex PCR, lists solely in-frame clones and lacks some. The sample consists of 90,000 to 100,000 clones, about 93% of them appearing once. Specimen: PBMCs. The origin of the receptors is a woman between 25 and 40 years old in good health and CMV-seropositive.

The V and J genes are TRBV10-3 and TRBJ2-5, with 11 bases identical to TRBD2. The CDR3 sequence is 14 residues long. CDR1 is ENHRY, CDR2 SYGVKD, per germline. The trim removed 6 bases at V and 4 bases at J, leaving 4 bases unmatched. The CDR3 DNA follows: TGTGCCATCAGCGTAGCGGGAGGGGGAGAGACCCAGTACTTC. This sequence encodes CAISVAGGGETQYF.

This chain links TRBV2 with TRBJ1-5, with D possibly being TRBD1 (6 bases). Germline CDR1 reads SNHLY; CDR2 reads FYNNEI. The CDR3 runs 16 residues. V dropped 3 bases and J dropped 0 bases, with 12 bases sitting between them. The chain's CDR3 is CASSEVDRISNQPQHF. The CDR3 DNA reads TGTGCCAGCAGTGAGGTTGACAGGATTAGCAATCAGCCCCAGCATTTT.

This sequence joins TRBV7-9 and TRBJ2-1, with TRBD1 identical over 7 bases. This CDR3 region has 14 residues. Germline V lookup: CDR1 SEHNR, CDR2 FQNEAQ (reference sequence). Trimming removed 3 bases from V and 8 bases from J; junction bases left unmatched: 7. CDR3 in amino acids: CASSLATGLDEQFF. CDR3 sequence (DNA): TGTGCCAGCAGCTTGGCGACAGGGCTGGATGAGCAGTTCTTC.